This TCR beta chain comes out of a study of T cell responses to AZD1222 COVID-19 vaccine. The overall study: Both about-4-week and about-12-week second-dose recipients were combined. General study results and limits: Repertoire collection took place solely once the T cell response had peaked.

Only in-frame clones appear in the TCRdb table, and some are missing; sequencing was by immunoSEQ multiplex PCR. The sample has about 86,000 clones; approximately 82% are singletons. To note about this clone: Its antigen is currently unknown.

Between the trimmed V and J ends, which lost 6 bases and 2 bases, there was a span of 11 bases. From germline, CDR1 is LNHDA and CDR2 SQIVND (reference sequence). The CDR3 runs to 14 residues. The sample was peripheral blood, taken on day 0 of AZD1222 vaccination. This chain uses TRBV19 with TRBJ1-3, with unresolved D. The clonotype comes from an adult in good health. CDR3 DNA sequence: TGTGCCAGTAGCCCCCAGCCGGCTGGAAACACCATATATTTT. It specifies CASSPQPAGNTIYF.